The T cell receptor beta chain under discussion was sequenced for a study of neoadjuvant anti-PD-1 for oral cavity cancer. Overall study context: Around day 43, patients without progression received a fourth nivolumab dose before surgery.

Per germline, CDR1 GTSNPN and CDR2 SVGIG (reference sequence). The CDR3 length is 11 residues. Deletions cut 5 bases from V and 5 bases from J, with 9 bases between. The data were produced by immunoSEQ multiplex PCR, yet TCRdb's version contains in-frame clones alone and is incomplete. The sample has under 7,500 clones; 50% to 65% are singletons. The material was tumor tissue, obtained before nivolumab (anti-PD-1) treatment. This TCR was sampled from a person between 40 and 85 years old with oral cavity squamous cell carcinoma. The chain links TRBV30 to TRBJ2-5; D remains ambiguous. CDR3 DNA sequence: TGTGCCTGGTCCAACGGGGAGACCCAGTACTTC. As protein: CAWSNGETQYF. The variable domain in full, completed from reference TRBV30 and TRBJ2-5, reads SQTIHQWPATLVQPVGSPLSLECTVEGTSNPNLYWYRQAAGRGLQLLFYSVGIGQISSEVPQNLSASRPQDRQFILSSKKLLLSDSGFYLCAWSNGETQYFGPGTRLLVL.